This T cell receptor (beta chain) emerged from a study of response to subunit inactivated influenza vaccine. Whole-study findings and limits: The authors put forward the suggestion that each seasonal influenza vaccination may bring in only a limited number of new T cells.

The CDR3 covers 15 residues. J gave up 5 bases and V 6 bases, and 12 bases lay outside the gene matches. The germline gives CDR1 SQVTM, CDR2 ANQGSEA. This clonotype was observed a few times. Its antigen remains unidentified. TCRdb reprocessed the RT-PCR reads via MiXCR and lists one record per CDR3 protein. The sample has about 480,000 distinct CDR3 sequences, 10% to 11% seen once; the top ten hold less than 15%. The sample was PBMCs from blood, taken 45 days after vaccination. The origin of this receptor is a man aged 45-65 years who received an inactivated influenza vaccine. The rearrangement uses TRBV29-1 and TRBJ2-2; 7 bases match TRBD1. The CDR3 reads CSVKGDSRQTGELFF. The DNA for the CDR3 is TGCAGCGTGAAAGGGGACAGCAGACAAACCGGGGAGCTGTTTTTT.